One sample yielded the 27 T cell receptor beta chains listed below, sequenced in a study of OX40 agonist ivuxolimab in advanced cancers. The repertoire was sequenced with immunoSEQ multiplex PCR; TCRdb's copy has only in-frame clones and lacks some. The data show 65,000 to 80,000 clones, more than 70% seen once. The sequencing used CD4+ or CD8+ T cells sorted from blood, collected in a trial of the OX40 agonist ivuxolimab. The source is an adult with an advanced solid tumor such as melanoma, head and neck, liver or kidney cancer.

V and J are TRBV14 and TRBJ2-2, with D unclear. V dropped 4 bases and J dropped 2 bases, with 11 bases sitting between them. CDR1 and CDR2 (germline): SGHDN, FVKESK. The CDR3 runs to 15 residues. The CDR3 nucleotides are TGTGCCAGCAGCCCCACGTCTCTTAACACCGGGGAGCTGTTTTTT. Protein: CASSPTSLNTGELFF. Full variable domain (outside the CDR3, taken from reference TRBV14 and TRBJ2-2): EAGVTQFPSHSVIEKGQTVTLRCDPISGHDNLYWYRRVMGKEIKFLLHFVKESKQDESGMPNNRFLAERTGGTYSTLKVQPAELEDSGVYFCASSPTSLNTGELFFGEGSRLTVL.

The chain couples TRBV18 to TRBJ2-7; D perhaps matches TRBD2 (5 bases). The CDR3 spans 15 residues. Trimming pared 6 bases from V and 2 bases from J, leaving 17 bases between. Germline V gene data show CDR1 as KGHSH and CDR2 as LQKENI. CDR3 region: CASSLSGAAAYEQYF. The CDR3 bases are TGTGCCAGCTCCCTCAGCGGAGCCGCCGCCTACGAGCAGTACTTC. The entire variable domain, with the rest obtained from reference TRBV18 and TRBJ2-7, is as follows: NAGVMQNPRHLVRRRGQEARLRCSPMKGHSHVYWYRQLPEEGLKFMVYLQKENIIDESGMPKERFSAEFPKEGPSILRIQQVVRGDSAAYFCASSLSGAAAYEQYFGPGTRLTVT.

This rearrangement joins TRBV6-6 to TRBJ2-7; D perhaps matches TRBD2 (6 bases). Germline CDR1 and CDR2: MNHNY and SVGAGI (reference sequence). This CDR3 has 13 amino acids. V was shortened by 6 bases and J by 2 bases, with 11 bases between the two germline ends. The CDR3 bases are TGTGCCAGCAGGGCTTCGGGGGCCTACGAGCAGTACTTC. Amino acid sequence: CASRASGAYEQYF.

This rearrangement joins TRBV21-1 to TRBJ1-1. TRBV21-1 is marked as a pseudogene. The CDR3 is 15 amino acids. CDR3 coding DNA: TGTGCCAGCAGCAATAAGAAAATGGCGGACACTGAAGCTTTCTTT. Its translation is CASSNKKMADTEAFF.

The chain has TRBV4-2 and TRBJ2-3, with D hard to call. V lost 1 base and J lost 4, with 15 bases in between. The CDR3 has 16 amino acids. The V gene's germline CDR1 is LGHNA and CDR2 YNFKEQ. This CDR3 is CASSQASLRYSDTQYF. CDR3 coding DNA: TGTGCCAGCAGCCAAGCGTCATTGAGGTACTCAGATACGCAGTATTTT.

This chain links TRBV4-3 with TRBJ2-3; D remains unclear. Trimming removed 0 bases from V and 8 bases from J, with 12 bases in between. CDR1 is LGHNA, CDR2 YSLEER, per germline. This CDR3 region has 14 residues. CDR3: CASSQDPFRGTQYF. The CDR3 DNA is TGCGCCAGCAGCCAAGATCCCTTCCGAGGTACGCAGTATTTT.

The genes are TRBV5-4 and TRBJ2-3; 10 bases agree with TRBD2. V lost 5 bases and J lost 3; bases outside the gene matches: 9. Germline assignment: CDR1 SGHNT and CDR2 YYREEE (reference sequence). This CDR3 contains 16 residues. In DNA, the CDR3 is TGTGCCAGCAGTCGGGTAGCGGGAGGAGGGACAGATACGCAGTATTTT. Its translation: CASSRVAGGGTDTQYF. Using reference TRBV5-4 and TRBJ2-3 for the parts outside the CDR3, the full variable domain is ETGVTQSPTHLIKTRGQQVTLRCSSQSGHNTVSWYQQALGQGPQFIFQYYREEENGRGNFPPRFSGLQFPNYSSELNVNALELDDSALYLCASSRVAGGGTDTQYFGPGTRLTVL.

The chain combines TRBV5-6 with TRBJ2-6, with 7 bases identical to TRBD1. The CDR3 extends over 14 amino acids. V lost 7 bases and J lost 2; bases outside the gene matches: 3. CDR1 is SGHDT, CDR2 YYEEEE, per germline. The chain's CDR3 is CASDTGAGANVLTF. In DNA form, the CDR3 reads TGTGCCAGCGATACAGGGGCTGGGGCCAACGTCCTGACTTTC.

V usage is TRBV30 and J usage is TRBJ1-5, with D perhaps matching TRBD1 (6 bases). Germline lookup yields CDR1 GTSNPN and CDR2 SVGIG (reference sequence). V lost 3 bases, J lost 4 bases, and 13 bases lay in between. This CDR3 has 14 amino acids. For the CDR3, the DNA is TGTGCCTGGAGCGCAGGGGCGGTAAATCAGCCCCAGCATTTT. This translates into CAWSAGAVNQPQHF.

V and J are TRBV18 and TRBJ1-1; a weak D match, TRBD1 (6 bases). The CDR3 is 15 amino acids. Germline values: CDR1 KGHSH, CDR2 LQKENI. Trimming pared 3 bases from V and 4 bases from J, leaving 15 bases between. CDR3 sequence reads: CASSPSKQGSTEAFF. For the CDR3, the DNA is TGTGCCAGCTCACCGAGTAAACAGGGATCCACTGAAGCTTTCTTT.

The chain carries TRBV5-1 and TRBJ2-5, with 8 bases identical to TRBD2. The V gene end was trimmed by 4 bases and the J gene end by 4 bases; junction bases not matched to a gene: 6. The CDR3 spans 14 residues. In germline, CDR1 is SGHRS, CDR2 YFSETQ. CDR3 amino acids: CASSRAGAVETQYF. CDR3 DNA: TGCGCCAGCAGCAGAGCGGGGGCGGTAGAGACCCAGTACTTC.

This chain uses TRBV5-6 with TRBJ2-1, with TRBD1 matching 7 bases. This CDR3 spans 14 amino acids. J was trimmed by 3 bases and V by 0 bases; bases with no gene match: 0. The germline V gene has CDR1 SGHDT and CDR2 YYEEEE. The CDR3 DNA sequence: TGTGCCAGCAGCTTGGGGGACAGCTACAATGAGCAGTTCTTC. Translation: CASSLGDSYNEQFF.

The chain couples TRBV19 to TRBJ1-2, with D perhaps matching TRBD1 (6 bases). Trimming shortened V by 8 bases and J by 0 bases, and 25 bases separated the two germline ends. This CDR3 is built from 18 residues. Germline assignment: CDR1 LNHDA and CDR2 SQIVND (reference sequence). The CDR3 region has the DNA TGTGCCAGTGGGTTTTCGGGGGGGCGCCCTCAATCTAACTATGGCTACACCTTC. Translated: CASGFSGGRPQSNYGYTF.

The V and J genes are TRBV28 and TRBJ2-7; D is unresolved. This CDR3 comprises 10 residues. Germline V CDR1 and CDR2: MDHEN, SYDVKM. With 8 bases removed from V and 3 bases from J, the gap between germline ends came to 5 bases. CDR3 protein: CASGNYEQYF. The DNA for the CDR3 is TGTGCCAGCGGGAACTACGAGCAGTACTTC.

The chain is built from TRBV15 and TRBJ1-5, with D uncertain. The germline gives CDR1 LNHNV, CDR2 YYDKDF (reference sequence). V was pared by 5 bases and J by 11 bases, with 25 bases between. CDR3 length: 16 amino acids. This CDR3 is CATSGEGRRKMQSQHF. The CDR3 DNA reads as TGTGCCACCAGCGGCGAGGGTCGACGGAAGATGCAGTCCCAGCATTTT.

The chain is built from TRBV18 and TRBJ2-5; no clear D. Per germline, CDR1 KGHSH and CDR2 LQKENI. The CDR3 totals 13 residues. Trimming left V 3 bases short and J 4 bases short, with 9 bases between. The CDR3 protein is CASSPSRLETQYF. The CDR3, as DNA: TGTGCCAGCTCACCTTCTCGTCTAGAGACCCAGTACTTC.

The chain is built from TRBV5-1 and TRBJ1-6; 8 bases map to TRBD1. The CDR3 totals 17 residues. The germline gives CDR1 SGHRS, CDR2 YFSETQ. J gave up 10 bases and V 2 bases, and 14 bases lay outside the gene matches. The CDR3 reads CASSLTATGVRGSPLHF. The CDR3 nucleotides read TGCGCCAGCAGCTTAACCGCGACAGGGGTTAGAGGCTCACCCCTCCACTTT.

The CDR3 loop is CASSVAGGNQETQYF. Written as DNA, the CDR3 is TGTGCCAGCAGCGTAGCGGGAGGCAACCAAGAGACCCAGTACTTC. The genes are TRBV9 and TRBJ2-5; 7 nucleotides agree with TRBD2. The CDR3 loop spans 15 amino acids. Germline V CDR1 and CDR2: SGDLS, YYNGEE. Losses at the gene ends were 0 bases for V and 0 bases for J; bases not matched to a gene: 2.

The chain recombines TRBV4-3 with TRBJ2-5; 9 nucleotides agree with TRBD2. V trimming: 0 bases; J trimming: 2 bases; junction bases outside the gene matches: 10. This CDR3 is built from 18 residues. Per germline, CDR1 LGHNA and CDR2 YSLEER. CDR3 in DNA: TGCGCCAGCAGCCAAGATCTTGGGGGGAGCGGGGGGCAAGAGACCCAGTACTTC. This translates into CASSQDLGGSGGQETQYF.

This clone was observed a single time. This chain joins TRBV25-1 and TRBJ1-6, with TRBD1 matching 10 bases. CDR1 and CDR2 from the germline V gene are MGHDK and SYGVNS. The CDR3 is 15 residues long. V lost 3 bases, J lost 7 bases, and 3 bases stayed unmatched. Here the CDR3 reads CASSEGQGKNSPLHF. In nucleotides, the CDR3 is TGTGCCAGCAGTGAGGGACAGGGGAAAAATTCACCCCTCCACTTT.

J is TRBJ1-3 and V is TRBV12-5, with D possibly being TRBD1 (6 bases). Trimming took off 5 bases at V and 3 bases at J, with 11 bases between the two ends. The CDR3 covers 14 residues. Germline loops: CDR1 LGHNT, CDR2 FRNRAP. CDR3 protein: CASGTGSGGNTIYF. The CDR3 DNA reads as TGTGCTAGTGGTACAGGGTCTGGTGGAAACACCATATATTTT.

V and J are TRBV19 and TRBJ2-7; 10 positions match TRBD2. J was trimmed by 0 bases and V by 6 bases; bases with no gene match: 11. The CDR3 totals 17 residues. Germline V gives CDR1 LNHDA, CDR2 SQIVND (reference sequence). CDR3 sequence reads: CASSPQGASGSSYEQYF. CDR3 sequence (DNA): TGTGCCAGTAGCCCCCAGGGGGCTAGCGGGAGCTCCTACGAGCAGTACTTC.

This rearrangement joins TRBV5-4 to TRBJ2-2; 7 bases match TRBD1. Germline V gene data show CDR1 as SGHNT and CDR2 as YYREEE (reference sequence). The CDR3 is 15 residues long. With V trimmed by 4 bases and J by 5 bases, 8 bases remained unmatched. The CDR3, as DNA: TGTGCCAGCAGCAGACAGGGCCTTTGGACCGGGGAGCTGTTTTTT. This gives the protein CASSRQGLWTGELFF.

This clone was detected once. The J gene is TRBJ2-6, the V gene TRBV7-2; D unresolved. The CDR3 has 15 residues. Trimming shortened V by 3 bases and J by 4 bases, and 10 bases separated the two germline ends. Per the germline V gene, CDR1 is SGHTA and CDR2 is FQGNSA. CDR3 loop: CASSLGVAGANVLTF. CDR3 coding DNA: TGTGCCAGCAGCTTGGGCGTCGCAGGGGCCAACGTCCTGACTTTC.

The rearrangement uses TRBV27 and TRBJ1-5; 10 bases agree with TRBD1. V was pared by 8 bases and J by 7 bases, with 2 bases of the junction left unmatched. In germline, CDR1 is MNHEY, CDR2 SMNVEV (reference sequence). This CDR3 contains 12 residues. CDR3 amino acids: CASGDRGQPQHF. Written as DNA, the CDR3 is TGTGCCAGCGGGGACAGGGGCCAGCCCCAGCATTTT.

This clone was detected once. The chain recombines TRBV7-2 with TRBJ2-6; 7 bases map to TRBD1. Germline V lookup: CDR1 SGHTA, CDR2 FQGNSA. The CDR3 totals 16 residues. Trimming removed 4 bases from V and 4 bases from J; junction bases left unmatched: 7. In DNA form, the CDR3 reads TGTGCCAGCAGCTACGGACAGGCCCGGGGGGCCAACGTCCTGACTTTC. Amino acids: CASSYGQARGANVLTF. The entire variable domain, with the rest obtained from reference TRBV7-2 and TRBJ2-6, is as follows: GAGVSQSPSNKVTEKGKDVELRCDPISGHTALYWYRQSLGQGLEFLIYFQGNSAPDKSGLPSDRFSAERTGGSVSTLTIQRTQQEDSAVYLCASSYGQARGANVLTFGAGSRLTVL.

The gene calls are TRBV14 and TRBJ1-1; 8 bases match TRBD1. CDR3 length equals 15 residues. The ends lost 4 bases at V and 0 bases at J; junction bases unmatched: 4. CDR1 is SGHDN and CDR2 is FVKESK in the germline V gene. The CDR3 loop reads CASSPLDRVNTEAFF. CDR3 DNA: TGTGCCAGCAGCCCCTTGGACAGGGTGAACACTGAAGCTTTCTTT. Filled out from reference TRBV14 and TRBJ1-1, the complete variable domain reads EAGVTQFPSHSVIEKGQTVTLRCDPISGHDNLYWYRRVMGKEIKFLLHFVKESKQDESGMPNNRFLAERTGGTYSTLKVQPAELEDSGVYFCASSPLDRVNTEAFFGQGTRLTVV.